Listed here is a single T cell receptor (beta chain). Germline-derived CDR1 and CDR2 are ENHRY and SYGVKD. The CDR3 is 14 amino acids. V dropped 6 bases and J dropped 0 bases, with 10 bases sitting between them. Methods used by the authors: Amplified reference gene primers provided the basis for estimating nucleated cell counts. Sequencing was performed with immunoSEQ multiplex PCR; in TCRdb, only in-frame clones are kept and a portion is missing. D and trimming come from the DNA, and the V and J calls and clone size come from that table. The data hold approximately 140,000 clones, with 80% to 90% observed a single time. This record comes from a study of blood T cell repertoires in COVID-19. Study-wide background: The United States, Italy and Spain provided the acute and convalescent COVID-19 samples. T cells, B-cell-depleted T cells, or PBMCs provided the cDNA or gDNA that served as material.

It was during active infection that Seattle patients were enrolled and then longitudinally followed. Sequenced material: peripheral blood. The chain links TRBV10-3 to TRBJ2-3, with a weak D call TRBD2 (5 bases). The source of this sequence is a man between 18 and 29 years old with COVID-19, enrolled during active disease. The CDR3 region has the DNA TGTGCCATCAGGGGAGCTTTCAGCACAGATACGCAGTATTTT. Encoded protein: CAIRGAFSTDTQYF.